The 9 T cell receptor beta chains given below trace back to one sample, sequenced in a study of T cell responses to AZD1222 COVID-19 vaccine. TCRdb's table, derived via immunoSEQ multiplex PCR, lists solely in-frame clones and lacks some. The sample gives more than 60,000 clones, 83% of which show up once; approximately 1.3% is in the top ten. The sequenced sample was peripheral blood, obtained 28 days after the second AZD1222 dose. These receptors all come from an adult who received the AZD1222 COVID-19 vaccine.

The V gene is TRBV7-9, the J gene TRBJ2-2; 10 bases agree with TRBD2. Germline lookup yields CDR1 SEHNR and CDR2 FQNEAQ (reference sequence). The V segment lost 5 bases and the J segment 3 bases; nucleotides outside the gene matches: 6. The CDR3 has 16 amino acids. The CDR3 DNA sequence: TGTGCCAGCAGCCCTAGCGGGAGTTGGGACACCGGGGAGCTGTTTTTT. Encoded protein: CASSPSGSWDTGELFF.

This sequence joins TRBV19 and TRBJ1-6; TRBD1 aligns across 7 bases. The CDR3 runs to 15 residues. With 3 bases clipped from V and 7 bases from J, the junction kept 6 bases outside the gene matches. Germline V gene sequence: CDR1 LNHDA, CDR2 SQIVND (reference sequence). The CDR3 DNA reads TGTGCCAGTAGTATGGGTGACAGGGTAAATTCACCCCTCCACTTT. Translating gives CASSMGDRVNSPLHF.

The J gene is TRBJ2-7, the V gene TRBV4-2; D unresolved. V gave up 4 bases and J gave up 5 bases, with 9 bases separating them. Germline CDR1 and CDR2: LGHNA and YNFKEQ. This CDR3 contains 12 residues. This CDR3 reads CASSLPNHEQYF. The DNA of the CDR3 is TGTGCCAGCAGCCTGCCTAACCACGAGCAGTACTTC.

The chain uses TRBV19 and TRBJ2-5; D not certain. Germline V gene sequence: CDR1 LNHDA, CDR2 SQIVND (reference sequence). The CDR3 totals 13 residues. Deletions cut 6 bases from V and 7 bases from J, with 15 bases between. DNA for the CDR3: TGTGCCAGTAGCCCCTCAGGAGTTGGGACCCAGTACTTC. Translating gives CASSPSGVGTQYF.

This chain joins TRBV10-3 and TRBJ2-6; 11 bases map to TRBD1. Unmatched junction bases numbered 4, after V lost 9 bases and J lost 0 bases. Germline CDR1 reads ENHRY; CDR2 reads SYGVKD. CDR3 length equals 16 residues. CDR3 sequence (DNA): TGTGCCATTACCGGGACAGGGGGCTCTGGGGCCAACGTCCTGACTTTC. Protein product: CAITGTGGSGANVLTF.

This chain connects TRBV7-9 to TRBJ2-3; the D gene is possibly TRBD1 (5 bases). Germline values: CDR1 SEHNR, CDR2 FQNEAQ (reference sequence). This CDR3 contains 14 residues. V lost 7 bases to trimming and J lost 5 bases, with 16 bases between them. The CDR3 here is CASTIRVSGDTQYF. CDR3 coding DNA: TGTGCCAGCACAATCAGGGTCTCAGGAGATACGCAGTATTTT.

This rearrangement joins TRBV4-1 to TRBJ2-1; possibly TRBD2 for D (5 bases). Germline values: CDR1 MGHRA, CDR2 YSYEKL. Trimming removed 1 base from V and 5 bases from J, with 6 bases in between. The CDR3 is made up of 13 amino acids. The DNA for the CDR3 is TGCGCCAGCAGCCAAGGACTAAACAATGAGCAGTTCTTC. Amino acid sequence: CASSQGLNNEQFF.

This clone appeared a single time. In DNA form, the CDR3 reads TGTGCCAGTAGTATCGACAGCCAAAGCATCTATGGCTACACCTTC. Its translation is CASSIDSQSIYGYTF. The rearrangement uses TRBV19 and TRBJ1-2, with D maybe TRBD1 (5 bases). The CDR3 runs 15 residues. CDR1 LNHDA and CDR2 SQIVND come from the germline V gene (reference sequence). The V and J ends lost 3 bases and 4 bases respectively, with 15 bases between them.

This clone has a handful of counts. The rearrangement links TRBV20-1 to TRBJ1-5; D unresolved. This CDR3 spans 11 amino acids. Germline V lookup: CDR1 DFQATT, CDR2 SNEGSKA (reference sequence). Trimming cost V 3 bases and J 14 bases, with 14 bases left between them. The CDR3 loop reads CSARTREKEHF. CDR3 DNA sequence: TGCAGTGCTAGGACGAGGGAGAAAGAGCATTTT.